The next 27 T cell receptor beta chains were all read from a single sample in a study of blood T cell repertoires in COVID-19. Profiled with immunoSEQ multiplex PCR; TCRdb holds only in-frame clones, not every one. The sample shows about 180,000 clones, approximately 88% of them seen only once. The sample comprised peripheral blood. The receptors stem from a woman aged 25 to 39 with acute or convalescent COVID-19.

The rearrangement uses TRBV30 and TRBJ1-3; D is ambiguous. CDR3 size: 14 residues. The V gene lost 1 base and the J gene lost 0 bases, with 7 bases spanning the gap. Germline-derived CDR1 and CDR2 are GTSNPN and SVGIG (reference sequence). CDR3 sequence (DNA): TGTGCCTGGAGTGATTTAGCCTCTGGAAACACCATATATTTT. It yields the protein CAWSDLASGNTIYF.

The chain uses TRBV27 and TRBJ2-3, with TRBD1 matching over 8 bases. J was trimmed by 10 bases and V by 0 bases; bases with no gene match: 9. The CDR3 spans 15 residues. The germline gives CDR1 MNHEY, CDR2 SMNVEV (reference sequence). CDR3 amino acids: CASSLSGQVGWAQYF. DNA of the CDR3: TGTGCCAGCAGTTTATCGGGACAGGTGGGGTGGGCGCAGTATTTT.

J is TRBJ2-7 and V is TRBV27, with 7 bases lining up with TRBD2. Trimming took 6 bases from V and 7 from J; bases not matched to a gene: 12. Germline values: CDR1 MNHEY, CDR2 SMNVEV (reference sequence). CDR3 length: 14 amino acids. CDR3 nucleotides: TGTGCCAGCAGCGTGACTAGCCCTACTCGAGAGCAGTACTTC. Protein: CASSVTSPTREQYF.

The chain joins TRBV28 to TRBJ2-1; 13 nucleotides align to TRBD2. Germline trimming cut 1 base from V and 7 bases from J; bases unmatched to any gene: 4. This CDR3 contains 16 residues. Germline CDR1 reads MDHEN; CDR2 reads SYDVKM. The CDR3 coding sequence is TGTGCCAGCAGTTTATTAAGGACTAGCGGGAGTAATGAGCAGTTCTTC. Amino acids: CASSLLRTSGSNEQFF.

V usage is TRBV11-1 and J usage is TRBJ2-1; D is ambiguous. Germline V CDR1 and CDR2: SGHAT, FQDESV (reference sequence). The CDR3 consists of 13 residues. Trimming left V 2 bases short and J 7 bases short, with 9 bases between. CDR3 coding DNA: TGTGCCAGCAGCTTAACCCCGCGTAATGAGCAGTTCTTC. Translating it yields CASSLTPRNEQFF.

V usage is TRBV18 and J usage is TRBJ2-7; no clear D. V gave up 5 bases and J gave up 0 bases, with 14 bases separating them. The CDR3 totals 15 residues. From germline, CDR1 is KGHSH and CDR2 LQKENI. For the CDR3, the DNA is TGTGCCAGCTCAAGTATGGGCCACCCCTCCTACGAGCAGTACTTC. Protein product: CASSSMGHPSYEQYF.

CDR3 residues: CATQREVTDTQYF. In DNA form, the CDR3 reads TGTGCCACCCAGCGGGAAGTCACAGATACGCAGTATTTT. This sequence joins TRBV24-1 and TRBJ2-3, with 7 nucleotides matching TRBD2. V lost 9 bases to trimming and J lost 2 bases; unmatched junction nucleotides: 4. The CDR3 has 13 residues. CDR1 is KGHDR and CDR2 is SFDVKD in the germline V gene.

The chain carries TRBV27 and TRBJ2-1; D may be TRBD2 (6 bases). The length of the CDR3 is 14 residues. Deletions cut 1 base from V and 7 bases from J, with 11 bases between. The germline gives CDR1 MNHEY, CDR2 SMNVEV (reference sequence). The CDR3 protein is CASSLLGGGNEQFF. CDR3 coding DNA: TGTGCCAGCAGTTTATTGGGGGGTGGGAATGAGCAGTTCTTC.

The CDR3 here is CATRVNAGGYTF. The CDR3, as DNA: TGCGCCACTCGGGTAAATGCCGGTGGCTACACCTTC. The rearrangement joins TRBV5-1 to TRBJ1-2; D remains ambiguous. Trimming pared 9 bases from V and 7 bases from J, leaving 16 bases between. This CDR3 is 12 amino acids long. Looked up from germline, CDR1 is SGHRS and CDR2 is YFSETQ.

The chain couples TRBV24-1 to TRBJ1-1, with D maybe TRBD1 (6 bases). CDR1 and CDR2 from the germline V gene are KGHDR and SFDVKD. With 7 bases removed from V and 1 base from J, the gap between germline ends came to 6 bases. This CDR3 has 12 amino acids. The CDR3 protein is CATRTGNTEAFF. In nucleotides, the CDR3 is TGTGCCACCAGGACAGGGAACACTGAAGCTTTCTTT.

The chain recombines TRBV6-5 with TRBJ2-7, with 9 bases that match TRBD2. V was pared by 5 bases and J by 3 bases, with 2 bases of the junction left unmatched. In germline, CDR1 is MNHEY, CDR2 SVGAGI. The CDR3 loop spans 13 amino acids. The CDR3 sequence: CASSHSGSYEQYF. The CDR3 coding sequence is TGTGCCAGCAGTCATAGCGGGAGCTACGAGCAGTACTTC.

The chain links TRBV4-1 to TRBJ1-5; 7 bases fit TRBD1. CDR1 MGHRA and CDR2 YSYEKL come from the germline V gene. With 5 bases clipped from V and 7 bases from J, the junction kept 11 bases outside the gene matches. This CDR3 has 15 residues. CDR3 sequence reads: CASSSRQGEGQPQHF. In DNA form, the CDR3 reads TGCGCCAGCAGCTCCCGACAGGGCGAGGGGCAGCCCCAGCATTTT.

This rearrangement joins TRBV6-2 or TRBV6-3 to TRBJ2-7; TRBD1 agrees at 8 bases. Germline CDR1 is MNHEY and CDR2 is SVGEGT. The CDR3 runs 15 residues. Trimming cost V 5 bases and J 3 bases; bases outside gene matches: 9. CDR3 amino acids: CASSPGTGQIYEQYF. CDR3 nucleotides: TGTGCCAGCAGTCCCGGGACAGGACAAATCTACGAGCAGTACTTC.

J is TRBJ2-3 and V is TRBV6-5, with D possibly TRBD2 on 5 matching bases. Deletions cut 8 bases from V and 1 base from J, with 10 bases between. This CDR3 is built from 13 residues. Germline assignment: CDR1 MNHEY and CDR2 SVGAGI. CDR3 protein: CASHKGGTDTQYF. The CDR3 coding sequence is TGTGCCAGCCACAAGGGAGGCACAGATACGCAGTATTTT.

V is TRBV6-1 and J is TRBJ1-5; D not resolved. V lost 1 base to trimming and J lost 3 bases, with 4 bases between them. Looked up from germline, CDR1 is MNHNS and CDR2 is SASEGT. The CDR3 is 13 residues long. CDR3 amino acids: CASSEVFNQPQHF. CDR3 nucleotide sequence: TGTGCCAGCAGTGAAGTATTCAATCAGCCCCAGCATTTT.

This clone has only a few counts. The chain combines TRBV29-1 with TRBJ2-3; 7 nucleotides align to TRBD2. V gave up 7 bases and J gave up 6 bases; unmatched junction bases: 7. Germline V gene data show CDR1 as SQVTM and CDR2 as ANQGSEA. The CDR3 loop spans 12 amino acids. The CDR3: CSAEPLADTQYF. The DNA of the CDR3 is TGCAGCGCCGAGCCACTAGCGGATACGCAGTATTTT.

In regard to this clone: The identical CDR3 is also encoded by other nucleotide sequences in the sample. This chain links TRBV19 with TRBJ2-1, with 9 bases lining up with TRBD2. There are 16 residues in the CDR3. Germline trimming cut 3 bases from V and 2 bases from J; bases unmatched to any gene: 5. From germline, CDR1 is LNHDA and CDR2 SQIVND (reference sequence). The CDR3 here is CASSIALAGTYNEQFF. As DNA, the CDR3 is TGTGCCAGTAGTATTGCCCTAGCGGGAACCTACAATGAGCAGTTCTTC.

The gene calls are TRBV13 and TRBJ2-7; D gene ambiguous. Trimming pared 10 bases from V and 4 bases from J, leaving 20 bases between. Germline V lookup: CDR1 PRHDT, CDR2 FYEKMQ (reference sequence). This CDR3 comprises 14 residues. CDR3: CATSNGSRSYEQYF. The CDR3 nucleotides read TGTGCCACGAGCAATGGTAGTCGGTCATACGAGCAGTACTTC.

The chain couples TRBV5-1 to TRBJ1-1, with D possibly matching TRBD1 (6 bases). The CDR3 is made up of 16 amino acids. With 1 base removed from V and 1 base from J, the gap between germline ends came to 14 bases. Germline lookup yields CDR1 SGHRS and CDR2 YFSETQ. In nucleotides, the CDR3 is TGCGCCAGCAGCTTGTATGGCCAACAGGGGAACACTGAAGCTTTCTTT. Translated, it gives CASSLYGQQGNTEAFF.

The rearrangement joins TRBV5-4 to TRBJ2-3; 10 positions match TRBD2. CDR3 length: 16 amino acids. Per the germline V gene, CDR1 is SGHNT and CDR2 is YYREEE (reference sequence). V was pared by 0 bases and J by 3 bases, with 4 bases of the junction left unmatched. The DNA of the CDR3 is TGTGCCAGCAGCTTGGGAGGGACTAGCGCAACAGATACGCAGTATTTT. This sequence encodes CASSLGGTSATDTQYF. Full variable domain (rest looked up from reference TRBV5-4 and TRBJ2-3): ETGVTQSPTHLIKTRGQQVTLRCSSQSGHNTVSWYQQALGQGPQFIFQYYREEENGRGNFPPRFSGLQFPNYSSELNVNALELDDSALYLCASSLGGTSATDTQYFGPGTRLTVL.

The chain has TRBV25-1 and TRBJ2-1, with 9 bases identical to TRBD2. Losses at the gene ends were 0 bases for V and 5 bases for J; bases not matched to a gene: 11. CDR1 and CDR2 (germline): MGHDK, SYGVNS. The CDR3 is made up of 18 amino acids. The CDR3 here is CASSEYQGSGGPHNEQFF. As DNA, the CDR3 is TGTGCCAGCAGTGAATATCAGGGTAGCGGGGGACCGCACAATGAGCAGTTCTTC.

This sequence joins TRBV5-1 and TRBJ2-1; TRBD2 agrees at 8 bases. The V segment lost 1 base and the J segment 3 bases; nucleotides outside the gene matches: 3. Germline CDR1 and CDR2: SGHRS and YFSETQ. This CDR3 has 15 amino acids. CDR3 in amino acids: CASSLTLAGYNEQFF. CDR3 bases: TGCGCCAGCAGCTTGACCCTAGCGGGCTACAATGAGCAGTTCTTC.

This clone was counted only a few times. The chain links TRBV19 to TRBJ2-2; D is possibly TRBD1 (5 bases). The CDR3 is made up of 15 amino acids. CDR1 LNHDA and CDR2 SQIVND come from the germline V gene (reference sequence). Trimming cost V 8 bases and J 4 bases, with 17 bases left between them. The CDR3 reads CASRPGDDSTGELFF. In DNA form, the CDR3 reads TGTGCCAGTCGCCCAGGTGACGACAGCACCGGGGAGCTGTTTTTT.

This clone has just a few counts. The rearrangement joins TRBV6-4 to TRBJ1-2; D might be TRBD1 (5 bases). The CDR3 runs to 11 residues. Trimming removed 4 bases at V and 9 bases at J, with 9 bases between. The V gene's germline CDR1 is MRHNA and CDR2 SNTAGT. CDR3 bases: TGTGCCAGCAGTGTGGGGGGTCGCTACACCTTC. Its protein is CASSVGGRYTF.

This clone was recorded only once. This sequence joins TRBV6-1 and TRBJ2-1, with D tentatively TRBD2 (5 bases). The V end was cut by 3 bases, the J end by 13 bases, with 19 bases between. CDR1 is MNHNS and CDR2 is SASEGT in the germline V gene. This CDR3 contains 14 residues. The chain's CDR3 is CASSEMGKRVLQFF. CDR3 DNA sequence: TGTGCCAGCAGTGAGATGGGGAAGAGGGTACTCCAGTTCTTC.

Only one count was recorded for this clone. The V gene is TRBV7-3, the J gene TRBJ2-3; TRBD1 might be the D (6 bases). The CDR3 extends over 19 amino acids. V was clipped by 2 bases and J by 0 bases, with 21 bases between them. CDR1 and CDR2 (germline): SGHTA, FQGTGA. CDR3 sequence reads: CASSLPIRTDRSSTDTQYF. CDR3 nucleotides: TGTGCCAGCAGCTTACCCATAAGGACAGATCGTTCTAGCACAGATACGCAGTATTTT.

V usage is TRBV27 and J usage is TRBJ2-5; no reliable D call. This CDR3 is built from 16 residues. The V gene's germline CDR1 is MNHEY and CDR2 SMNVEV (reference sequence). V gave up 2 bases and J gave up 4 bases, with 17 bases separating them. For the CDR3, the DNA is TGTGCCAGCAGTTTAACCACCCCCGTCAGTCTAGAGACCCAGTACTTC. It specifies CASSLTTPVSLETQYF.